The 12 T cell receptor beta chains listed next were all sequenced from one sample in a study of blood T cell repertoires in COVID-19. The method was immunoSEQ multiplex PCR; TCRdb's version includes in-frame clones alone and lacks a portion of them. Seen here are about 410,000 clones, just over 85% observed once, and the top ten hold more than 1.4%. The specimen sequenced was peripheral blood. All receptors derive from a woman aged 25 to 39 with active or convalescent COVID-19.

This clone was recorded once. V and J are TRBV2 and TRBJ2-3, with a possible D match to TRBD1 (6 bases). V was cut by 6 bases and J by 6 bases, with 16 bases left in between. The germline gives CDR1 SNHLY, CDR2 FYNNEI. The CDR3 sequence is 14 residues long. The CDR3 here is CASREQGISDTQYF. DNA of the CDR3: TGTGCCAGCAGGGAACAGGGAATTTCGGATACGCAGTATTTT. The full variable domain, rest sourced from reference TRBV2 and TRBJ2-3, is EPEVTQTPSHQVTQMGQEVILRCVPISNHLYFYWYRQILGQKVEFLVSFYNNEISEKSEIFDDQFSVERPDGSNFTLKIRSTKLEDSAMYFCASREQGISDTQYFGPGTRLTVL.

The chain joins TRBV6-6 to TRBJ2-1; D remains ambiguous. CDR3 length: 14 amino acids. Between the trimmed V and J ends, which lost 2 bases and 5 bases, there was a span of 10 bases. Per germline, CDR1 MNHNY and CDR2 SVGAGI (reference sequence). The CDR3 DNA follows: TGTGCCAGCAGTTACAGCGACCCAAACAATGAGCAGTTCTTC. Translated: CASSYSDPNNEQFF.

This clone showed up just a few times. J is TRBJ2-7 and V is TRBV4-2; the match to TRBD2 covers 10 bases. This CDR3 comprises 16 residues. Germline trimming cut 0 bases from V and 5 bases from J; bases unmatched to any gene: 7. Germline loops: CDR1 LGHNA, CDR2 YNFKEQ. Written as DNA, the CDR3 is TGTGCCAGCAGCCAAGATGTGGCCCTAGCGGGAGACGAGCAGTACTTC. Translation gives CASSQDVALAGDEQYF.

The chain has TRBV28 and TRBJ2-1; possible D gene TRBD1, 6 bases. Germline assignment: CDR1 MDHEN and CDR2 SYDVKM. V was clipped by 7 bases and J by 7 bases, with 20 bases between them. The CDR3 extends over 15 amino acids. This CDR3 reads CASIKSGTPGNEQFF. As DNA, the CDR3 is TGTGCCAGCATTAAATCCGGGACACCAGGGAATGAGCAGTTCTTC.

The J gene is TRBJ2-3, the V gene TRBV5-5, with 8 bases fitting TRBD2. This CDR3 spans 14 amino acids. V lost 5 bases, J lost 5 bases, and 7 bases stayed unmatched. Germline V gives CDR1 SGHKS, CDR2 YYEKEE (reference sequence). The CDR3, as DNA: TGTGCCAGCAGTCCCGGGGGGGGCCAAGATACGCAGTATTTT. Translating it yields CASSPGGGQDTQYF.

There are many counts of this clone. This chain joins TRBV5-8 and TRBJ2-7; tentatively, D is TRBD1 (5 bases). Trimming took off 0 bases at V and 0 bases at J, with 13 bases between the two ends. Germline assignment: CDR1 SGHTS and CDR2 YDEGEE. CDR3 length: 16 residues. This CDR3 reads CASSLEGRDNSYEQYF. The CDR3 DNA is TGTGCCAGCAGCTTGGAGGGGCGTGATAACTCCTACGAGCAGTACTTC.

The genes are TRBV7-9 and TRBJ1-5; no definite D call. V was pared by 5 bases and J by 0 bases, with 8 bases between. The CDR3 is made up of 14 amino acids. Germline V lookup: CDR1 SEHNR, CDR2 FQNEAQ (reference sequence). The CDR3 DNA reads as TGTGCCAGCAGCCCGGGATATAGCAATCAGCCCCAGCATTTT. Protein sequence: CASSPGYSNQPQHF. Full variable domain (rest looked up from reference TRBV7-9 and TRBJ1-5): DTGVSQNPRHKITKRGQNVTFRCDPISEHNRLYWYRQTLGQGPEFLTYFQNEAQLEKSRLLSDRFSAERPKGSFSTLEIQRTEQGDSAMYLCASSPGYSNQPQHFGDGTRLSIL.

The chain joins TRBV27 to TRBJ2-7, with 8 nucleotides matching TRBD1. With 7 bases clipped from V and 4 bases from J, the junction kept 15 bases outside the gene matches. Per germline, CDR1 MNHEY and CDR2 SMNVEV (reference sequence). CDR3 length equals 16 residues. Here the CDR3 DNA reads TGTGCCAGCAACCTACTTTCACCGGGACAGGTTTACGAGCAGTACTTC. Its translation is CASNLLSPGQVYEQYF.

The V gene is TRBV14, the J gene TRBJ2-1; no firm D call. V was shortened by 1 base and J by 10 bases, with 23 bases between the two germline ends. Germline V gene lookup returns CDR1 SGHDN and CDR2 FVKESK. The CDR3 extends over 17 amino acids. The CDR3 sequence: CASSQGASEFPLLEQFF. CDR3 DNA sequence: TGTGCCAGCAGCCAAGGTGCGTCGGAGTTCCCGTTACTCGAGCAGTTCTTC.

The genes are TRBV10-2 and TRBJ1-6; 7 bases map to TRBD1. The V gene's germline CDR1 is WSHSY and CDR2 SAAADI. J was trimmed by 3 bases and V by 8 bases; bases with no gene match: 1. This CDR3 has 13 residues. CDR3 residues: CASRDSYNSPLHF. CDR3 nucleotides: TGCGCCAGCCGGGACAGCTATAATTCACCCCTCCACTTT.

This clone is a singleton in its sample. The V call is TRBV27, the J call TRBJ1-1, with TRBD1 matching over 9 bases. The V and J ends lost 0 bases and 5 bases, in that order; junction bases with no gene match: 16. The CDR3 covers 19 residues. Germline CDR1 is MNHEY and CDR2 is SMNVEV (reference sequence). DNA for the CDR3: TGTGCCAGCAGTTTATCCCCCAACCGGGACAGGGTGGTAGGGACTGAAGCTTTCTTT. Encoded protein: CASSLSPNRDRVVGTEAFF.

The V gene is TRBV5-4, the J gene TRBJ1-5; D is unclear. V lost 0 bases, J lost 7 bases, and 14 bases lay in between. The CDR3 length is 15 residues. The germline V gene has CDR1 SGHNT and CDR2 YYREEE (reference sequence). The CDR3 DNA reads TGTGCCAGCAGCTTGGGACCAGGCGGGTCACAGCCCCAGCATTTT. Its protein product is CASSLGPGGSQPQHF.